This TCR beta chain was profiled in a study of blood T cell repertoires in COVID-19. Study-wide context: Samples taken during acute and convalescent COVID-19 were collected in the United States, Italy and Spain.

This clone was detected a few times. Germline V CDR1 and CDR2: LGHNA, YNFKEQ. The V gene lost 4 bases and the J gene lost 2 bases, with 15 bases spanning the gap. The CDR3 has 16 amino acids. Seattle patients were enrolled during active infection and followed longitudinally. Original analysis: Amplification with reference gene primers provided the estimates of nucleated cell counts. Assay used: immunoSEQ multiplex PCR; TCRdb lists only in-frame clones, some missing. V, J and clone size derive from that table, while D and trimming were established from the DNA sequence. The repertoire includes around 150,000 clones, roughly 81% of them detected once, and roughly 8.3% sits in the top ten.

Sequencing input: peripheral blood. The receptor comes from a woman aged 55-70 years with COVID-19, enrolled during active disease. This chain joins TRBV4-2 and TRBJ1-3, with a tentative D call TRBD1 (6 bases). In DNA form, the CDR3 reads TGTGCCAGCAGCCCGTGGGGGGGGCGGACTGGAAACACCATATATTTT. Protein sequence: CASSPWGGRTGNTIYF.